This T cell receptor (beta chain) is from a study of regulatory T cells in long-lasting Graves disease. General study findings and limits: It was peripheral blood alone, not thyroid tissue, that was studied.

The time point was: newly diagnosed GD, antithyroid drugs for less than 3 months. TCR sequences were obtained from RNA taken from PBMCs. This clonotype was seen only a few times. What it binds is unknown. Both iRepertoire HTBI primers and Arm-PCR of CDR3 regions were used to build the TCR beta libraries. TCRdb re-called the multiplex PCR reads with MiXCR, one entry per CDR3 protein. The sample shows approximately 360,000 distinct CDR3 sequences, 10% to 15% of them seen only once. This sample also belongs to another study, concerning T cells in Graves' hyperthyroidism and ophthalmopathy. That study reports: No ophthalmopathy progression within 18 months constituted stable Graves' hyperthyroidism.

The TCR comes from a woman younger than 30 with Graves disease. The source material was peripheral blood mononuclear cells (PBMCs), sampled at new diagnosis, from a patient treated with antithyroid drugs.

Here the CDR3 reads CASSYLASGELFF. CDR3 sequence (DNA): TGTGCCAGCAGTTACCTAGCGTCCGGGGAGCTGTTTTTT. The J gene is TRBJ2-2, the V gene TRBV6-2 or TRBV6-3, with a tentative D call TRBD2 (6 bases). Germline V gene lookup returns CDR1 MNHEY and CDR2 SVGEGT. The CDR3 has 13 residues. Deletions cut 2 bases from V and 6 bases from J, with 7 bases between.